The 8 T cell receptor beta chains below all came from one sample that was sequenced in a study of cytomegalovirus exposure and HLA in healthy donors. The primer mix had 60 Vbeta and 13 Jbeta primers. Repertoires were generated with immunoSEQ multiplex PCR, while TCRdb's copy carries only in-frame clones and drops some. The table has 150,000 to 200,000 clones, roughly 80% seen once. Sequenced sample: PBMCs. These receptors were collected from a woman aged 18-35 years in good health and CMV-seronegative.

The chain links TRBV19 to TRBJ2-2; 9 bases match TRBD1. Germline CDR1 is LNHDA and CDR2 is SQIVND (reference sequence). J was trimmed by 6 bases and V by 3 bases; bases with no gene match: 8. This CDR3 is built from 16 residues. The CDR3 DNA sequence: TGTGCCAGTAGTATCGTGACAGGGGGTAAGGCCGGGGAGCTGTTTTTT. It specifies CASSIVTGGKAGELFF.

V usage is TRBV2 and J usage is TRBJ2-7; TRBD1 matches at 12 bases. V shed 7 bases, J shed 7 bases, and the junction held 5 bases outside the gene matches. The CDR3 spans 13 residues. The germline V gene has CDR1 SNHLY and CDR2 FYNNEI. The CDR3 coding sequence is TGTGCCAGCAAGGGACAGGGGGCAGGTGAGCAGTACGTC. Amino acid sequence: CASKGQGAGEQYV.

This clone appeared a few times. The chain joins TRBV6-1 to TRBJ2-7; 10 positions agree with TRBD2. V shed 5 bases, J shed 4 bases, and the junction held 8 bases outside the gene matches. The CDR3 is 15 residues long. Germline CDR1 and CDR2: MNHNS and SASEGT. In nucleotides, the CDR3 is TGTGCCAGCAGTACTGGACTAGCGGTAGAATACGAGCAGTACGTC. This codes for CASSTGLAVEYEQYV.

The V gene is TRBV7-2, the J gene TRBJ2-1; 9 nucleotides align to TRBD2. Trimming at V came to 3 bases and at J to 7 bases, leaving 10 bases not matched to a gene. Per the germline V gene, CDR1 is SGHTA and CDR2 is FQGNSA. This CDR3 comprises 16 residues. This CDR3 reads CASSLFSGSSFNEQFF. The CDR3 DNA reads TGTGCCAGCAGCTTGTTTAGCGGGAGTAGTTTTAATGAGCAGTTCTTC.

The chain combines TRBV7-9 with TRBJ2-1; 9 positions agree with TRBD2. The CDR3 contains 17 residues. Germline trimming cut 3 bases from V and 3 bases from J; bases unmatched to any gene: 9. The V gene's germline CDR1 is SEHNR and CDR2 FQNEAQ (reference sequence). CDR3 in amino acids: CASSFPWTSAFYNEQFF. CDR3 bases: TGTGCCAGCAGCTTCCCTTGGACTAGCGCCTTCTACAATGAGCAGTTCTTC.

This clone was recorded only once. The J gene is TRBJ2-1, the V gene TRBV25-1; D possibly corresponds to TRBD2 (6 bases). V was cut by 8 bases and J by 1 base, with 12 bases left in between. Germline V gene sequence: CDR1 MGHDK, CDR2 SYGVNS. The CDR3 runs to 14 residues. In DNA, the CDR3 is TGTGCCAGCGGGGCGGGGCGGTCCTACAATGAGCAGTTCTTC. As protein: CASGAGRSYNEQFF.

The chain combines TRBV10-2 with TRBJ1-3, with TRBD1 matching 7 bases. The CDR3 runs 17 residues. Looked up from germline, CDR1 is WSHSY and CDR2 is SAAADI. Losses at the gene ends were 3 bases for V and 0 bases for J; bases not matched to a gene: 8. The CDR3 spells CASSDGAGGASGNTIYF. The DNA for the CDR3 is TGCGCCAGCAGTGACGGGGCAGGGGGAGCCTCTGGAAACACCATATATTTT.

The rearrangement uses TRBV2 and TRBJ2-7; TRBD2 might be the D (5 bases). In germline, CDR1 is SNHLY, CDR2 FYNNEI. This CDR3 spans 13 amino acids. The V and J ends lost 7 bases and 0 bases respectively, with 10 bases between them. The CDR3 region has the DNA TGTGCCAGCACCGGAGGAGACTCCTACGAGCAGTACTTC. Its protein is CASTGGDSYEQYF.